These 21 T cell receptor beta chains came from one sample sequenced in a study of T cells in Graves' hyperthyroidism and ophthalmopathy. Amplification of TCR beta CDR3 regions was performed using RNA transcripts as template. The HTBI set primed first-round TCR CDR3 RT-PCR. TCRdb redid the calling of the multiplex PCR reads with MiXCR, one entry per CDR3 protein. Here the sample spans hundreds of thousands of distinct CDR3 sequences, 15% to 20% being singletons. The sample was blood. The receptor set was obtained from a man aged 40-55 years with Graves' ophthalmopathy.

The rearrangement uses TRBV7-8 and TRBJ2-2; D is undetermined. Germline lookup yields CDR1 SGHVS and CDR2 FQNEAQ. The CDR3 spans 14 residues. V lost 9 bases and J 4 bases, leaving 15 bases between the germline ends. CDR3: CASSEDGGTGELFF. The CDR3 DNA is TGTGCCAGTAGTGAGGACGGTGGCACCGGGGAGCTGTTTTTT.

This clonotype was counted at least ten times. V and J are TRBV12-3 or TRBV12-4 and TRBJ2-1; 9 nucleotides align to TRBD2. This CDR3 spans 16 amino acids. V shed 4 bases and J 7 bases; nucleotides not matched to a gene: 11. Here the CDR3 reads CASSSGRGGGGNEQFF. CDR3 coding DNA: TGTGCCAGCAGTTCCGGTCGTGGCGGGGGGGGGAATGAGCAGTTCTTC.

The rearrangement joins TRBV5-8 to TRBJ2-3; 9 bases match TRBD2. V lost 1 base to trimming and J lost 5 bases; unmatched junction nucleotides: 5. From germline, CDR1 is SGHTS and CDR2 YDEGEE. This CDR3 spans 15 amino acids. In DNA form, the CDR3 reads TGTGCCAGCAGCTTGCCTAGCGGGATGGAAGATACGCAGTATTTT. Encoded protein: CASSLPSGMEDTQYF.

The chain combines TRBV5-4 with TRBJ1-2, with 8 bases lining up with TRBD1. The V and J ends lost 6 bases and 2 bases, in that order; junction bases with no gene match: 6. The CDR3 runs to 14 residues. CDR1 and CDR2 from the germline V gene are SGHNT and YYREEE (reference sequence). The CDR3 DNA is TGTGCCAGCAAAGGACAGGGTGCGAACTATGGCTACACCTTC. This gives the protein CASKGQGANYGYTF.

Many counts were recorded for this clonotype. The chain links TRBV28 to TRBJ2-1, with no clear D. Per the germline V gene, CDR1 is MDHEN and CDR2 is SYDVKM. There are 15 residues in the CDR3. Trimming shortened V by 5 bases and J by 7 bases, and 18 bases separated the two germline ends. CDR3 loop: CASSPHRLVRNEQFF. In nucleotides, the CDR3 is TGTGCCAGCAGTCCCCATCGACTCGTCCGGAATGAGCAGTTCTTC.

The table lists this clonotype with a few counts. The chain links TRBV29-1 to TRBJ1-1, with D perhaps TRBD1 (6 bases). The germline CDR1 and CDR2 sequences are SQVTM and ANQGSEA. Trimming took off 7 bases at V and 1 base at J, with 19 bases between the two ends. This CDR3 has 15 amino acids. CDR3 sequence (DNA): TGCAGCGCCCGGACAGATTTCCTTTGGAACACTGAAGCTTTCTTT. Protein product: CSARTDFLWNTEAFF. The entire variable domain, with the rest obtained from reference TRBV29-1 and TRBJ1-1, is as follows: SAVISQKPSRDICQRGTSLTIQCQVDSQVTMMFWYRQQPGQSLTLIATANQGSEATYESGFVIDKFPISRPNLTFSTLTVSNMSPEDSSIYLCSARTDFLWNTEAFFGQGTRLTVV.

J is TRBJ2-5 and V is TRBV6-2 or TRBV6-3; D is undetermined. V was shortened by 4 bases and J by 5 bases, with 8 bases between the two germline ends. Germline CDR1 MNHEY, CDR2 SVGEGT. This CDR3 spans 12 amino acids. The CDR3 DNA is TGTGCCAGCAGTTCCCGGATGGAGACCCAGTACTTC. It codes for CASSSRMETQYF.

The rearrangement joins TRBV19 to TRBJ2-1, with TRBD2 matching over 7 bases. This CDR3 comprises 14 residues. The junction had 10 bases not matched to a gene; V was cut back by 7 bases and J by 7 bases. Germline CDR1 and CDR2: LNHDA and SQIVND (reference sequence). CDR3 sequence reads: CASTPVGRTNEQFF. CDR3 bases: TGTGCCAGTACCCCAGTCGGGAGGACAAATGAGCAGTTCTTC.

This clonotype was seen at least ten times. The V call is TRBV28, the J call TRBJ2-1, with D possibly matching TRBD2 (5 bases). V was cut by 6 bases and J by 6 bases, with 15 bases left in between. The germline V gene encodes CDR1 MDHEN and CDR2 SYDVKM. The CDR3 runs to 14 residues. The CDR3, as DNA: TGTGCCAGCAGCCCTGCGTTGGGAGCCAATGAGCAGTTCTTC. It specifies CASSPALGANEQFF. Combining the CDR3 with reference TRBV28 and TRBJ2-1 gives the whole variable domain DVKVTQSSRYLVKRTGEKVFLECVQDMDHENMFWYRQDPGLGLRLIYFSYDVKMKEKGDIPEGYSVSREKKERFSLILESASTNQTSMYLCASSPALGANEQFFGPGTRLTVL.

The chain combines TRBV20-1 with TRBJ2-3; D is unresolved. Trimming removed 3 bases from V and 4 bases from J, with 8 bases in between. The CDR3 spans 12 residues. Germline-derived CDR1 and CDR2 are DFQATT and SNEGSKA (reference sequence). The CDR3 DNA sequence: TGCAGTGCTAGCCTTAAGGCAGATACGCAGTATTTT. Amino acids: CSASLKADTQYF.

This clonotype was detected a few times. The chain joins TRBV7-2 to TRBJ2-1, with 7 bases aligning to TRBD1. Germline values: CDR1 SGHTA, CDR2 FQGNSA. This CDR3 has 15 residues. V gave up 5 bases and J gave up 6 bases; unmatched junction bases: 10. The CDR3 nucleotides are TGTGCCAGCAGCACCCGACAGGGTCGGGGCAATGAGCAGTTCTTC. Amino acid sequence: CASSTRQGRGNEQFF.

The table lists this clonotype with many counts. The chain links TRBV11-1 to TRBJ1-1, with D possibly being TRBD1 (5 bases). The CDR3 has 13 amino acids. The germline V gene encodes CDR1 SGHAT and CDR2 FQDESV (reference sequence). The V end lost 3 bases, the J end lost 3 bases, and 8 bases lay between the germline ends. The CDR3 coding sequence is TGTGCCAGCAGCTTCGCGGGGGACACTGAAGCTTTCTTT. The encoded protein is CASSFAGDTEAFF.

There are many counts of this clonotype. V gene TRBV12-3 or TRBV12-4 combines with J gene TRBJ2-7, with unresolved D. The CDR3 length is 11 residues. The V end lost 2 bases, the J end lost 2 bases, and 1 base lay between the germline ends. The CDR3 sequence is CASSLTYEQYF. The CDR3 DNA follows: TGTGCCAGCAGTTTAACCTACGAGCAGTACTTC.

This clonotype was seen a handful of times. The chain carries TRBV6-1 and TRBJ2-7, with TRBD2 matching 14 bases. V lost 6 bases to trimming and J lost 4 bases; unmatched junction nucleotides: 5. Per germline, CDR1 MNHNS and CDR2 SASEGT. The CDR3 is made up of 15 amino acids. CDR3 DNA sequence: TGTGCCAGCAGAAAAGGGACTAGCGGGAGTTACGAGCAGTACTTC. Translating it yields CASRKGTSGSYEQYF.

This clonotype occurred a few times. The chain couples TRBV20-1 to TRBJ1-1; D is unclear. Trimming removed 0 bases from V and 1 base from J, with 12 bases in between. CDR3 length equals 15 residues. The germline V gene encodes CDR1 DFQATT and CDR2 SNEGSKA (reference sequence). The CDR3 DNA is TGCAGTGCTAGAGATCATTGGGTGGGGAACACTGAAGCTTTCTTT. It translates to CSARDHWVGNTEAFF.

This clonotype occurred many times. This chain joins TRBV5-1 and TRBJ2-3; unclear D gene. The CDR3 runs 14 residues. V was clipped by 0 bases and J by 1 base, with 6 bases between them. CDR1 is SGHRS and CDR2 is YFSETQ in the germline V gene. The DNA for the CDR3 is TGCGCCAGCAGCTTGGCCCAGCGCACAGATACGCAGTATTTT. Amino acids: CASSLAQRTDTQYF.

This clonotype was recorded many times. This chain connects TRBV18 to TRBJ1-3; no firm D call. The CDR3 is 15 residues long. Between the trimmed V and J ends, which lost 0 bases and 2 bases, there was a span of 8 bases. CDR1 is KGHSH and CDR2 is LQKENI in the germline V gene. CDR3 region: CASSPPGVPGNTIYF. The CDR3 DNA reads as TGTGCCAGCTCACCACCCGGGGTTCCTGGAAACACCATATATTTT.

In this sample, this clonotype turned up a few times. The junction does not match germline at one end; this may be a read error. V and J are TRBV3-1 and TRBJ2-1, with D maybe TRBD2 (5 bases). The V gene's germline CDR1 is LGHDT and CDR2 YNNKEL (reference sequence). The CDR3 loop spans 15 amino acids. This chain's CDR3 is CASSQEAGVNNKQFF. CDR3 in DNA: TGTGCCAGCAGCCAAGAGGCCGGGGTTAACAATAAGCAGTTCTTC.

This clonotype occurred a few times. The CDR3 is CASSVRAGGTEAFF. The CDR3 nucleotides are TGTGCCAGCAGCGTTCGGGCCGGTGGCACTGAAGCTTTCTTT. The chain uses TRBV9 and TRBJ1-1; D not resolved. V was cut by 2 bases and J by 4 bases, with 12 bases left in between. The CDR3 runs to 14 residues. In germline, CDR1 is SGDLS, CDR2 YYNGEE.

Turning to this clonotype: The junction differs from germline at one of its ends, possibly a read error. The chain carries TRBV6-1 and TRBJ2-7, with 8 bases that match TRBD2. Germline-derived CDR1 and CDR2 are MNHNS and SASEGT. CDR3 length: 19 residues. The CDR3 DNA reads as TGTGCCATCAGTGATCCCGGTGCGGGGGGCAGCGGAGCGCACTACGAGCAGTACTTC. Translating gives CAISDPGAGGSGAHYEQYF.

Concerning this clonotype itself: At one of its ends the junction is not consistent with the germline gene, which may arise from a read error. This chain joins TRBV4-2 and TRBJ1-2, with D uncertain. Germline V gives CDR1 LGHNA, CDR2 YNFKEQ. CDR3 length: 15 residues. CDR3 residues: CASSQVVQPNYGHTF. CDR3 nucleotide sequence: TGTGCCAGCAGCCAAGTTGTCCAACCTAACTATGGCCACACCTTC.